Listed below are T cell receptor beta chains from one sample, sequenced in a study of T cell responses to AZD1222 COVID-19 vaccine. Profiled with immunoSEQ multiplex PCR; TCRdb holds only in-frame clones, not every one. The sample includes about 150,000 clones, more than 85% of them seen just once. The source material was peripheral blood, sampled on day 0 of AZD1222 vaccination. These receptors were obtained from an adult in good health. Each CDR3 is given without its conserved first and last residue.

TRBV24-1 | ADQDSQTQY
TRBV30 | AWSVGTIEQY
TRBV9 | ASSPGGRGQEGYT
TRBV2 | ASSGGWGLNYGYT
TRBV23-1 | ASSQWCGTGREKLF
TRBV9 | ASSVGSETSGYNEQF
TRBV3-1/TRBV3-2 | ASSHSGRGGYT
TRBV5-1 | ASSLGGTSSYNEQF
TRBV6-2/TRBV6-3 | ASSRGGQGRTEAF
TRBV29-1 | SALGQQNTGELF
TRBV24-1 | ATRGQGKETQY
TRBV5-1 | ASSELLAGQSNEQF
TRBV7-9 | ASSFGLAVSTGELF
TRBV6-5 | ASSSPGGNTEAF
TRBV9 | ASSVGRAGSPLH
TRBV29-1 | SVVGRNEAF
TRBV27 | ASSLSHRPYEQY
TRBV10-1 | ASSESPDSTSGRHGSPTDTQY
TRBV6-5 | ATQGSTGANEKLF
TRBV7-2 | ASSKNRGDGYT
TRBV10-3 | AITGGTTTNYGYT
TRBV5-1 | ASSSLPETGGYHGYT
TRBV27 | ASSPYRVTGAPDTGELF
TRBV6-5 | ASRSIGAGDNEQF
TRBV19 | ASGTGRYYEQY
TRBV3-1/TRBV3-2 | ASSQDRGHGQPQH
TRBV27 | ASLAARSYEQY
TRBV5-1 | ASSFGAGRSYEQY
TRBV2 | ASTPAGGAGTGELF
TRBV24-1 | ATSDARASTSGNTISYNEQF
TRBV28 | ASSLWSQSNQPQH
TRBV13 | ASSLRLAGSYDEQY
TRBV28 | ASSSVRPQH
TRBV10-3 | ASRTGGTGGNWGYGYT
TRBV15 | ATSRGVGTTNEKLF
TRBV7-2 | ASSSTGAGYEQY
TRBV27 | ASSYGTTRSYEQY
TRBV7-9 | ASSEGPPSGNTIY
TRBV18 | ASSNHSQGNTEAF
TRBV9 | ASSVGTRFYEQY